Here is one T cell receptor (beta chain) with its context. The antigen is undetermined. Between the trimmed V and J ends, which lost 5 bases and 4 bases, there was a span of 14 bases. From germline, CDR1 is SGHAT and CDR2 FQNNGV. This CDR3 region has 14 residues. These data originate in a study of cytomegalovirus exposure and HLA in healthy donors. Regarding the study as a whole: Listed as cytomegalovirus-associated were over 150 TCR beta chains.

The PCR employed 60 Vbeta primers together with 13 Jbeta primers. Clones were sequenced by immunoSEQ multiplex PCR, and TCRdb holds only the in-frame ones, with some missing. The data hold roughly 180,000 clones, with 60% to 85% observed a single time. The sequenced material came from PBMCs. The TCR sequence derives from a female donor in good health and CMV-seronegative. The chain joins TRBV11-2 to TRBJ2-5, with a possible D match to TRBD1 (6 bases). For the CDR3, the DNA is TGTGCCAGCAGCCCGACGACAGGTCGAGAGACCCAGTACTTC. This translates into CASSPTTGRETQYF. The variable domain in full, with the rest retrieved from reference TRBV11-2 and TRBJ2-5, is EAGVAQSPRYKIIEKRQSVAFWCNPISGHATLYWYQQILGQGPKLLIQFQNNGVVDDSQLPKDRFSAERLKGVDSTLKIQPAKLEDSAVYLCASSPTTGRETQYFGPGTRLLVL.